Below, one T cell receptor beta chain is given with its context. Its antigen is not known. This sample was taken from a study of cytomegalovirus exposure and HLA in healthy donors. Whereas donors were nominally healthy upon sampling, unrecorded immune exposures were probable. Study-level results: Published work reported that the classifier diagnosed cytomegalovirus status with high specificity and sensitivity. Researchers reported in a later analysis that common viral pathogens appeared linked to several top clusters. Association with HLA alleles at 0.05 false discovery rate was found for around 15,000 TCR beta sequences in a later analysis.

The PCR employed 60 Vbeta primers together with 13 Jbeta primers. Generated by immunoSEQ multiplex PCR, the TCRdb table keeps only in-frame clones and is missing some. In the table there are more than 70,000 clones, 60% to 80% of which are singletons. From germline, CDR1 is PRHDT and CDR2 FYEKMQ (reference sequence). The germline V and J ends were trimmed by 3 bases and 6 bases, with 3 bases remaining between them. This CDR3 spans 11 amino acids. The chain employs TRBV13 and TRBJ2-1; no reliable D call. Sequenced: PBMCs. The receptor comes from a boy aged 5 to 17 in good health and CMV-seronegative. CDR3 bases: TGTGCCAGCAGCTTCAGCAATGAGCAGTTCTTC. Translation gives CASSFSNEQFF.